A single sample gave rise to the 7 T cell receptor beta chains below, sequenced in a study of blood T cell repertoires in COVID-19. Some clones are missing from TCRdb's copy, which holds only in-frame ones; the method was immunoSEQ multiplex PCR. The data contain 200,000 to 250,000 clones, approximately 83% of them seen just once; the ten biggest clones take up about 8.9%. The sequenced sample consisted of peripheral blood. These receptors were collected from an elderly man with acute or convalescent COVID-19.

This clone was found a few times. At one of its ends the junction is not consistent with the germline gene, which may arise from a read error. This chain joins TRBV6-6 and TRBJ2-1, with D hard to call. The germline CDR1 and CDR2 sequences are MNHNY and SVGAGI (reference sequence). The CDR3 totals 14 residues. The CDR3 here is CASTYYAGYNEQFF. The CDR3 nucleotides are TGTGCCAGCACTTACTACGCCGGCTACAATGAGCAGTTCTTC.

For the CDR3, the DNA is TGTGCCAGCAGGACAGGGAGGTACCTTACAGACGAGCAGTACTTC. Protein sequence: CASRTGRYLTDEQYF. The genes are TRBV2 and TRBJ2-7; a weak D match, TRBD1 (7 bases). The CDR3 loop spans 15 amino acids. Trimming removed 6 bases at V and 5 bases at J, with 20 bases between. The V gene's germline CDR1 is SNHLY and CDR2 FYNNEI.

CDR3: CASSLDRGSWPQHF. The CDR3 DNA reads as TGTGCCAGCAGCTTAGACAGGGGTAGCTGGCCCCAGCATTTT. The rearrangement joins TRBV11-2 to TRBJ1-5; TRBD1 is a possible D gene (6 bases). V was trimmed by 0 bases and J by 9 bases, leaving 12 bases between them. Germline V lookup: CDR1 SGHAT, CDR2 FQNNGV. The CDR3 contains 14 residues.

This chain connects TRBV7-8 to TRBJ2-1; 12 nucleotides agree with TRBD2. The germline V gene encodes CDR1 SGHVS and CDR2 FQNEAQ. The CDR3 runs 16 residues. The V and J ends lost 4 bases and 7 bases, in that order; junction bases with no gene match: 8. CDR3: CASSSRLAGALNEQFF. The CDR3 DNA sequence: TGTGCCAGCAGCTCCCGACTAGCGGGAGCGTTGAATGAGCAGTTCTTC.

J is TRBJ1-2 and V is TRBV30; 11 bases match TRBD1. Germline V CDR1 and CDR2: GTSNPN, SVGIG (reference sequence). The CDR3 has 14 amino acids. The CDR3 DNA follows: TGTGTAAGAAGCTCCGGGACAGGGGGCTATGGCTACACCTTC. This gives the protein CVRSSGTGGYGYTF. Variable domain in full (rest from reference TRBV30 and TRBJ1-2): SQTIHQWPATLVQPVGSPLSLECTVEGTSNPNLYWYRQAAGRGLQLLFYSVGIGQISSEVPQNLSASRPQDRQFILSSKKLLLSDSGFYLCVRSSGTGGYGYTFGSGTRLTVV.

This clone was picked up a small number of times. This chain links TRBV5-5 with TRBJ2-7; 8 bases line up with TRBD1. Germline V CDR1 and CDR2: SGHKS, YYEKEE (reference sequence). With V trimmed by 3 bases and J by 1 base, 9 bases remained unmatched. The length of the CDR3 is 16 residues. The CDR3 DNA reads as TGTGCCAGCAGCTGGGCTACCGGGACAGGTTCCTACGAGCAGTACTTC. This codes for CASSWATGTGSYEQYF.

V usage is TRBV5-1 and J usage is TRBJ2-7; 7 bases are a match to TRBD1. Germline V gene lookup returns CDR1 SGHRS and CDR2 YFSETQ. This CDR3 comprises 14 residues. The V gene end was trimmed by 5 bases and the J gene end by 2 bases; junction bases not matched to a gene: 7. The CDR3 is CASRRQGNPYEQYF. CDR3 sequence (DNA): TGCGCCAGCAGGAGACAGGGAAATCCCTACGAGCAGTACTTC.